This note documents a single T cell receptor (beta chain) sequence. Antigen unknown. The V gene's germline CDR1 is DFQATT and CDR2 SNEGSKA (reference sequence). This CDR3 has 12 amino acids. Trimming took off 3 bases at V and 5 bases at J, with 8 bases between the two ends. Amplified TCR beta CDR3 regions derived from RNA transcripts. The TCR CDR3 first-round RT-PCR relied on the HTBI primer set. One entry per CDR3 protein results from TCRdb running MiXCR on the multiplex PCR reads. The repertoire holds hundreds of thousands of distinct CDR3 sequences, with 17% as singletons. This entry comes from a study of T cells in Graves' hyperthyroidism and ophthalmopathy. Study-level points and caveats: Most expanded thyroid clonotypes above 0.001 also appeared in blood.

The chain is built from TRBV20-1 and TRBJ2-1; unclear D gene. Sequencing was performed on blood. The TCR originated in a woman aged 55-69 years with Graves' ophthalmopathy. CDR3 sequence (DNA): TGCAGTGCTAGGCCTATTCACAATGAGCAGTTCTTC. Protein product: CSARPIHNEQFF.